Listed below are T cell receptor beta chains from one sample, sequenced in a study of identical twins. TCRdb re-called the 5' RACE reads through MiXCR, storing one row per CDR3 protein. This table has some 270,000 distinct CDR3 sequences, approximately 8.6% appearing once. The sample also formed part of further work on yellow fever vaccine responses in identical twins.

Sequencing was carried out using CD8+ T cells sorted from blood. The receptors derive from a woman between 18 and 29 years old in good health. The CDR3 runs from the conserved cysteine through the conserved F or W. D genes are given only for firm matches. Clone size is not always given. Where it is, it says once, few, many or a class for expanded clones.

abundance	d_gene	v_gene	j_gene	CDR3aa	CDR3nt
.	TRBD2	TRBV12-3/TRBV12-4	TRBJ2-1	CASSFGGGGAIEEFF	TGTGCCAGCAGTTTCGGAGGCGGGGGGGCGATTGAGGAGTTCTTC
few	TRBD2	TRBV28	TRBJ2-3	CASSFQYYFTREGTDTQYF	TGTGCCAGCAGTTTTCAATATTACTTCACGCGGGAGGGCACAGATACGCAGTATTTT
few	.	TRBV29-1	TRBJ2-1	CSVVVDEQFF	TGCAGCGTTGTAGTAGATGAGCAGTTCTTC
.	.	TRBV7-9	TRBJ2-5	CASSPSAGRGETQYF	TGTGCCAGCAGCCCGTCCGCAGGGAGAGGAGAGACCCAGTACTTC
many	.	TRBV6-4	TRBJ2-3	CASSEEVTDTQYF	TGTGCCAGCAGTGAGGAGGTCACAGATACGCAGTATTTT
few	.	TRBV28	TRBJ1-5	CASSLWVGEGDQPQHF	TGTGCCAGCAGTTTATGGGTAGGGGAGGGCGATCAGCCCCAGCATTTT
.	TRBD2	TRBV25-1	TRBJ2-1	CASSAWTSGNEQFF	TGTGCCAGCAGTGCGTGGACTAGCGGCAATGAGCAGTTCTTC
many	.	TRBV5-5	TRBJ2-1	CASTHRGLPGEQFF	TGTGCCAGCACTCACAGGGGACTCCCGGGTGAGCAGTTCTTC
.	.	TRBV29-1	TRBJ2-2	CSVEMATGELFF	TGCAGCGTTGAAATGGCCACCGGGGAGCTGTTTTTT
.	.	TRBV7-9	TRBJ2-7	CASSFEERNSYEQYF	TGTGCCAGCAGCTTCGAGGAACGGAATAGCTACGAGCAGTACTTC
few	.	TRBV29-1	TRBJ2-1	CSVVAGYYEQFF	TGCAGCGTTGTGGCGGGTTACTATGAGCAGTTCTTC
few	TRBD1	TRBV5-6	TRBJ1-2	CASSQQADREYYGYTF	TGTGCCAGCAGCCAACAAGCGGACAGGGAATACTATGGCTACACCTTC
few	.	TRBV2	TRBJ1-6	CASREQDSYNSPLHF	TGTGCCAGCAGGGAACAGGACTCCTATAATTCACCCCTCCACTTT
.	.	TRBV6-5	TRBJ2-1	CASSYEGPVNEQFF	TGTGCCAGCAGTTACGAAGGGCCGGTTAATGAGCAGTTCTTC
few	TRBD2	TRBV2	TRBJ2-3	CASSLTSGYTDTQYF	TGTGCCAGCAGCCTGACTAGCGGTTACACAGATACGCAGTATTTT
.	TRBD1	TRBV10-3	TRBJ1-2	CAISPLGTGGSYGYTF	TGTGCCATCAGTCCTCTAGGGACAGGGGGAAGCTATGGCTACACCTTC
.	TRBD1	TRBV27	TRBJ2-7	CASSFADRTLYEQYF	TGTGCCAGCAGTTTCGCGGACAGGACGCTCTACGAGCAGTACTTC